These 14 T cell receptor beta chains were all obtained from the same sample, sequenced in a study of post-analysis software for immune sequencing data. General observations from the study: Comparison of patients with controls showed roughly five TRBV segments more frequent in patients, TRBV5-6, TRBV5-1 and TRBV20-1 among them.

Researchers reported that TCR beta cDNA libraries carried unique molecular identifiers. One entry per CDR3 protein, called by TCRdb with MiXCR from the PCR reads. Of about 260,000 distinct CDR3 sequences in the sample, 35% to 40% are singletons; the top ten hold around 4.7%. These receptors have no identified antigens. The sequenced sample consisted of blood. These receptors all stem from a girl aged 5 to 17 with multiple sclerosis.

The V and J genes are TRBV6-2 or TRBV6-3 and TRBJ2-7; D uncertain. V lost 0 bases and J lost 2, with 8 bases in between. CDR3 length: 14 amino acids. The germline gives CDR1 MNHEY, CDR2 SVGEGT. DNA of the CDR3: TGTGCCAGCAGTTACTCTGGCAGGACCTACGAGCAGTACTTC. It translates to CASSYSGRTYEQYF.

This clonotype came up a few times. The chain couples TRBV27 to TRBJ2-1; D gene unclear. Trimming took 4 bases from V and 0 from J, leaving 7 bases between them. The CDR3 runs to 14 residues. Looked up from germline, CDR1 is MNHEY and CDR2 is SMNVEV (reference sequence). The chain's CDR3 is CASSWSGSYNEQFF. CDR3 nucleotide sequence: TGTGCCAGCAGTTGGTCAGGCTCCTACAATGAGCAGTTCTTC.

This clonotype was detected only once. The rearrangement uses TRBV20-1 and TRBJ2-1, with TRBD1 matching 8 bases. Germline V gene lookup returns CDR1 DFQATT and CDR2 SNEGSKA (reference sequence). CDR3 length: 16 amino acids. V gave up 3 bases and J gave up 9 bases; unmatched junction bases: 16. This CDR3 is CSASPTEQGGVSEQFF. CDR3 bases: TGCAGTGCTAGCCCGACAGAACAGGGGGGAGTTAGTGAGCAGTTCTTC.

This chain uses TRBV7-9 with TRBJ2-1; D unresolved. The CDR3 covers 14 residues. V was cut by 1 base and J by 5 bases, with 9 bases left in between. From germline, CDR1 is SEHNR and CDR2 FQNEAQ (reference sequence). Here the CDR3 reads CASSLVIGNNEQFF. CDR3 in DNA: TGTGCCAGCAGCTTAGTAATCGGCAACAATGAGCAGTTCTTC.

As to this clonotype: At one boundary the junction diverges from the germline segment, which might be a read error. The CDR3 nucleotides read TGCGCCAGCAGCTTGGGACAGGGCGGCACAGATACGCGGTATTTT. Protein product: CASSLGQGGTDTRYF. The chain is built from TRBV5-1 and TRBJ2-3, with 7 positions matching TRBD1. The germline V gene has CDR1 SGHRS and CDR2 YFSETQ. This CDR3 has 15 amino acids.

This clonotype was detected ten times or more. The V gene is TRBV7-9, the J gene TRBJ2-6, with D perhaps TRBD2 (5 bases). The V gene lost 3 bases and the J gene lost 0 bases, with 9 bases spanning the gap. CDR3 length: 16 residues. Germline CDR1 is SEHNR and CDR2 is FQNEAQ (reference sequence). DNA for the CDR3: TGTGCCAGCAGCTTTTCGGGGAGCTCTGGGGCCAACGTCCTGACTTTC. It is translated as CASSFSGSSGANVLTF.

The CDR3 sequence: CASSKTGQGNGYTF. CDR3 nucleotides: TGTGCCAGCAGCAAAACAGGGCAAGGAAATGGCTACACCTTC. The chain uses TRBV12-3 or TRBV12-4 and TRBJ1-2, with TRBD1 as a possible D gene (6 bases). The CDR3 loop spans 14 amino acids. The germline V and J ends were trimmed by 6 bases and 6 bases, with 17 bases remaining between them.

This clonotype has a count of ten or more. Written as DNA, the CDR3 is TGCAGTGCTAGAGATGGGACTCCAGCGGGGCTCACAGATACGCAGTATTTT. It translates to CSARDGTPAGLTDTQYF. This chain uses TRBV20-1 with TRBJ2-3; 7 bases are a match to TRBD2. CDR3 length equals 17 residues. V dropped 0 bases and J dropped 2; count of bases not matched to a gene: 11. CDR1 is DFQATT and CDR2 is SNEGSKA in the germline V gene (reference sequence).

This chain joins TRBV2 and TRBJ2-3; D could derive from TRBD1 or TRBD2 (6 bases each). The CDR3 is made up of 16 amino acids. Deletions cut 7 bases from V and 6 bases from J, with 23 bases between. Germline CDR1 is SNHLY and CDR2 is FYNNEI. CDR3 bases: TGTGCCAGCACAGGGGTGGGTAGCGGTCCGGTCGATACGCAGTATTTT. It codes for CASTGVGSGPVDTQYF.

This clonotype was counted at least ten times. The V gene is TRBV3-1, the J gene TRBJ2-1; D is uncertain. In germline, CDR1 is LGHDT, CDR2 YNNKEL (reference sequence). The CDR3 length is 11 residues. The V end lost 5 bases, the J end lost 8 bases, and 7 bases lay between the germline ends. The chain's CDR3 is CASSYTHEQFF. CDR3 bases: TGTGCCAGCAGCTACACACATGAGCAGTTCTTC.

Points on this clonotype: Being one base from a much bigger clone, this may be a read error. The chain couples TRBV7-9 to TRBJ2-1; 10 bases align to TRBD2. In germline, CDR1 is SEHNR, CDR2 FQNEAQ (reference sequence). With 6 bases clipped from V and 9 bases from J, the junction kept 14 bases outside the gene matches. The CDR3 is made up of 16 amino acids. CDR3 region: CASSLMLAGEGGEQFF. For the CDR3, the DNA is TGTGCCAGCAGTCTTATGCTAGCGGGAGAGGGTGGTGAGCAGTTCTTC.

A remark on this clonotype: This could be a read error, since a much larger clone is one nucleotide away. The gene calls are TRBV5-1 and TRBJ2-7; the match to TRBD1 covers 10 bases. The end of the DNA fits TRBJ2-5 better, so the J call may be wrong. The V gene's germline CDR1 is SGHRS and CDR2 YFSETQ. The length of the CDR3 is 18 residues. The DNA of the CDR3 is TGCGCCAGCAGCCCGCGACGGGACAGGGGTCGCTTCGGGGAGACCCAGTACTTC. Its protein is CASSPRRDRGRFGETQYF.

This clonotype was recorded many times. The chain is built from TRBV3-1 and TRBJ1-2, with 9 bases lining up with TRBD1. The CDR3 covers 14 residues. V lost 4 bases and J lost 8; bases outside the gene matches: 8. The germline V gene has CDR1 LGHDT and CDR2 YNNKEL (reference sequence). The CDR3 loop is CASSRRDRVGGYTF. The CDR3 DNA follows: TGTGCCAGCAGCCGCCGGGACAGGGTCGGCGGCTACACCTTC.

V is TRBV5-1 and J is TRBJ1-2, with D perhaps TRBD1 (6 bases). The V and J ends lost 0 bases and 6 bases respectively, with 12 bases between them. The CDR3 runs to 14 residues. CDR1 is SGHRS and CDR2 is YFSETQ in the germline V gene. The CDR3 nucleotides are TGCGCCAGCAGCTTGGAGGGGGGGCGCGATGGCTACACCTTC. Protein: CASSLEGGRDGYTF. Drawing the rest from reference TRBV5-1 and TRBJ1-2, the complete variable domain is KAGVTQTPRYLIKTRGQQVTLSCSPISGHRSVSWYQQTPGQGLQFLFEYFSETQRNKGNFPGRFSGRQFSNSRSEMNVSTLELGDSALYLCASSLEGGRDGYTFGSGTRLTVV.